This T cell receptor beta chain was obtained from a study of blood T cell repertoires in COVID-19. Across the whole study: From the United States, Italy and Spain came samples of acute and convalescent COVID-19. PBMCs, B-cell-depleted T cells, or T cells were the source of the cDNA or gDNA that made up the material.

Some clones are missing from TCRdb's copy, which holds only in-frame ones; the method was immunoSEQ multiplex PCR. This table holds over 150,000 clones, 88% found once. Germline V gene sequence: CDR1 SNHLY, CDR2 FYNNEI. The CDR3 sequence is 13 residues long. The ends lost 6 bases at V and 8 bases at J; junction bases unmatched: 0. Living in under 30 US areas, the participants were between roughly 18 and 90 years of age. Cohort 3 recovered donors had two negative PCRs, clearance, or symptom resolution. This clonotype was sampled from a woman between 18 and 30 years old who had recovered from COVID-19. The V call is TRBV2, the J call TRBJ1-6, with 11 nucleotides matching TRBD1. Sequencing was performed on PBMCs or T cells enriched from blood (not recorded which). CDR3 DNA sequence: TGTGCCAGCAGGGGACAGGGGGATTCACCCCTCCACTTT. Encoded protein: CASRGQGDSPLHF.